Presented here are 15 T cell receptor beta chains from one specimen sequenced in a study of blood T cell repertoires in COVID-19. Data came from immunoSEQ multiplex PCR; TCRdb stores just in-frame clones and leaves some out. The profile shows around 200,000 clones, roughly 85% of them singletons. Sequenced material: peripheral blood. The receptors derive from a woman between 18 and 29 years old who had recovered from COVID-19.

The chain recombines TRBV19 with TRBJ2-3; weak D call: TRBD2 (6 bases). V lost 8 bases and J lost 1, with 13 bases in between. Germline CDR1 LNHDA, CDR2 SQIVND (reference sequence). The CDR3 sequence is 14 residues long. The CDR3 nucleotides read TGTGCCAGTGCCGTGGGCGGGGGCACAGATACGCAGTATTTT. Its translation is CASAVGGGTDTQYF.

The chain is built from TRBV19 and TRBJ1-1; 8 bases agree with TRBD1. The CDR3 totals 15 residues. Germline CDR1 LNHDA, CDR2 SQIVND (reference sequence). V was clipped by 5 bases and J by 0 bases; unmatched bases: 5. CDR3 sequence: CASSHTGGMNTEAFF. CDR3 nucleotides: TGTGCCAGTAGTCACACAGGGGGAATGAACACTGAAGCTTTCTTT.

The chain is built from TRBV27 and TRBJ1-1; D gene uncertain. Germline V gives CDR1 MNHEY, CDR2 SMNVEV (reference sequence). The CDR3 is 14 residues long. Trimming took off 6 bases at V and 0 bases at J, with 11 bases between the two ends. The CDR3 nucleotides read TGTGCCAGCAGCTTCGTGGGCTTGAACACTGAAGCTTTCTTT. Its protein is CASSFVGLNTEAFF.

The CDR3 here is CAIGTGHREQYF. The DNA of the CDR3 is TGTGCCATCGGGACAGGGCACAGGGAGCAGTACTTC. This rearrangement joins TRBV5-4 to TRBJ2-7, with TRBD1 matching 9 bases. V shed 9 bases and J 7 bases; nucleotides not matched to a gene: 8. Germline CDR1 and CDR2: SGHNT and YYREEE (reference sequence). CDR3 length: 12 amino acids.

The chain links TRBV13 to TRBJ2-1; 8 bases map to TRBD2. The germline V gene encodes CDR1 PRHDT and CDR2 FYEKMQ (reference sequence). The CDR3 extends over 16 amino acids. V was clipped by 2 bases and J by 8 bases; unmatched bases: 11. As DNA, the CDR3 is TGTGCCAGCAGCTTAACGGAACACGGGAGGGCCGATGAGCAGTTCTTC. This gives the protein CASSLTEHGRADEQFF.

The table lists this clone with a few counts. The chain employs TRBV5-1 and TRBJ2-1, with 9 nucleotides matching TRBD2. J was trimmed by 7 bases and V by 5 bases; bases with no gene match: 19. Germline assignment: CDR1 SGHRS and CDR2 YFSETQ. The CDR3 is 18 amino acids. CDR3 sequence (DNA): TGCGCCAGCAGTATTAGCGGGAGTAGAGGTCTTTTTGGGAATGAGCAGTTCTTC. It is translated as CASSISGSRGLFGNEQFF.

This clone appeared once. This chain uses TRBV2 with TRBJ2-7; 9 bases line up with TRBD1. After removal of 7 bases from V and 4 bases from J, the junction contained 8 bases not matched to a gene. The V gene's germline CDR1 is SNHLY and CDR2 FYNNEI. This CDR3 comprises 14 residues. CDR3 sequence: CASTPGQGDYEQYF. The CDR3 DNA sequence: TGTGCCAGCACTCCGGGACAGGGTGATTACGAGCAGTACTTC. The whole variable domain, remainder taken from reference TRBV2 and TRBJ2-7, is EPEVTQTPSHQVTQMGQEVILRCVPISNHLYFYWYRQILGQKVEFLVSFYNNEISEKSEIFDDQFSVERPDGSNFTLKIRSTKLEDSAMYFCASTPGQGDYEQYFGPGTRLTVT.

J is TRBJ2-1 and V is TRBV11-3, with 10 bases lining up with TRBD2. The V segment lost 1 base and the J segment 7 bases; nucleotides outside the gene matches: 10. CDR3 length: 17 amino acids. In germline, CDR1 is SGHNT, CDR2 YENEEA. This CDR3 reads CASSLGRGLAESNEQFF. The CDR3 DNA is TGTGCCAGCAGCTTAGGGAGAGGACTAGCGGAATCGAATGAGCAGTTCTTC.

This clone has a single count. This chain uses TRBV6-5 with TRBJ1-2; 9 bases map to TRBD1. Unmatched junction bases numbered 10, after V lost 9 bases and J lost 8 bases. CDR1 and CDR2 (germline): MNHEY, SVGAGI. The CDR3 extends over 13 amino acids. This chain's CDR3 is CASPRDRVKGYTF. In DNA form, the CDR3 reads TGTGCCAGTCCCCGGGACAGGGTCAAAGGCTACACCTTC.

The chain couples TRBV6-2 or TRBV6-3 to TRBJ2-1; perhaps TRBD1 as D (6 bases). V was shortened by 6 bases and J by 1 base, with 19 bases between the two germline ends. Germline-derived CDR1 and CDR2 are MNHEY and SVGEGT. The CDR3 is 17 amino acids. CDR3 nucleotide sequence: TGTGCCAGCAGCCCGACCAAACAGGGAATATCCTACAATGAGCAGTTCTTC. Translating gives CASSPTKQGISYNEQFF.

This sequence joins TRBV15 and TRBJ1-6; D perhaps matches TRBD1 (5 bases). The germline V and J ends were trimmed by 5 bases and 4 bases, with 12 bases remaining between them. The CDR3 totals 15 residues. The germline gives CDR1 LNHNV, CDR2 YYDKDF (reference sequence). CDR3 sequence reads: CATSLISGYNSPLHF. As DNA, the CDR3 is TGTGCCACCAGCCTCATCTCAGGGTATAATTCACCCCTCCACTTT.

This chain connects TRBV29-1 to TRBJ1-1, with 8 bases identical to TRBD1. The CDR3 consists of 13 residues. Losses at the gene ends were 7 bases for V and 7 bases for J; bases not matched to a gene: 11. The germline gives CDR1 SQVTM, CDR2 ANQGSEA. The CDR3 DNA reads TGCAGCGCTGACAGGGGTGGTGTAGTTGAAGCTTTCTTT. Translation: CSADRGGVVEAFF.

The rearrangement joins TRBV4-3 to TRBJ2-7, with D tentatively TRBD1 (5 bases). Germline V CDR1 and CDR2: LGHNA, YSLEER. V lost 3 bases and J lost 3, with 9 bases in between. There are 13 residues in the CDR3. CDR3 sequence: CASSHQGNYEQYF. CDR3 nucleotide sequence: TGCGCCAGCAGCCACCAGGGAAACTACGAGCAGTACTTC.

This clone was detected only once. The CDR3 here is CASSLGPTGELFF. The CDR3 coding sequence is TGTGCCAGCAGCCTTGGGCCCACCGGGGAGCTGTTTTTT. The genes are TRBV9 and TRBJ2-2; no firm D call. V was pared by 4 bases and J by 4 bases, with 8 bases between. The CDR3 has 13 residues. CDR1 and CDR2 from the germline V gene are SGDLS and YYNGEE.

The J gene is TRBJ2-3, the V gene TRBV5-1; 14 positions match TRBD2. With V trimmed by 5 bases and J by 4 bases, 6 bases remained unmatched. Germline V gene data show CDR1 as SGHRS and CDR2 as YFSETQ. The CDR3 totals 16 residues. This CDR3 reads CASSSGGLAGADTQYF. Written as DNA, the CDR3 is TGCGCCAGCAGTTCGGGGGGACTAGCGGGAGCAGATACGCAGTATTTT.